The sequence of this TCR beta chain was determined in a study of cytomegalovirus exposure and HLA in healthy donors. To note about this clone: Its specificity is unknown.

In the PCR, 60 Vbeta and 13 Jbeta primers were used. Sequenced by immunoSEQ multiplex PCR; TCRdb stores in-frame clones only, minus some. The repertoire includes about 200,000 clones, 65% to 85% of them detected once, and under 3% sits in the top ten. General study results and limits: For most TCR beta V segments, an earlier analysis put the productive rate at about 90% or about 30% of the time. One variant, a missense change in DCLRE1C, was linked in a later analysis to TCR beta V- and J-gene trimming.

What was sequenced was PBMCs. The sequence came from a woman aged 30 to 39 in good health and CMV-seronegative.

The CDR3 loop is CASTLRGTYEQYF. The CDR3 DNA is TGTGCCAGCACCCTGCGGGGCACCTACGAGCAGTACTTC. The chain links TRBV2 to TRBJ2-7; D may be TRBD2 (6 bases). Looked up from germline, CDR1 is SNHLY and CDR2 is FYNNEI. Deletions cut 7 bases from V and 2 bases from J, with 12 bases between. The CDR3 runs 13 residues.